The rows below give T cell receptor beta chains drawn from one sample of a study of multiple sclerosis patients with progressive multifocal leukoencephalopathy. Some clones are missing from TCRdb's copy, which holds only in-frame ones; the method was immunoSEQ multiplex PCR. The table records more than 30,000 clones, about nine tenths of them present only once. The starting material was PBMCs, obtained from a patient treated with natalizumab. These receptors were obtained from a woman aged 40-49 years with progressive multifocal leukoencephalopathy. Each CDR3 is given with its conserved first and last residue. A D gene is named only where the DNA matches it firmly. The size of a clone is reported for some rows only, either as once, few or many, or as a class for expanded clones.

V	size	D	J	DNA	CDR3
TRBV27	.	TRBD2	TRBJ2-7	TGTGCCAGCAGCCATGACGAGGGACTAGCGGGAGGCTACTACTTCGAGCAGTACTTC	CASSHDEGLAGGYYFEQYF
TRBV10-1	.	.	TRBJ2-6	TGCGCCAGCAGTCCAATTAGAAATCGCACAAGTCGGGCCAACGTCCTGACTTTC	CASSPIRNRTSRANVLTF
TRBV9	.	.	TRBJ2-1	TGTGCCAGCAGCGCTGGGCCAGGGCGTAATGAGCAGTTCTTC	CASSAGPGRNEQFF
TRBV9	.	.	TRBJ2-5	TGTGCCAGCAGCGTAGCTCCCAGGTTAGAAGAGACCCAGTACTTC	CASSVAPRLEETQYF
TRBV10-1	.	TRBD2	TRBJ2-1	TGCGCCAGCAGTGAGGTAGTAGCGGGGGTTAGCTCCTACAATGAGCAGTTCTTC	CASSEVVAGVSSYNEQFF
TRBV6-6	.	.	TRBJ1-1	TGTGCCAGCAGTCCGGACGGGCAAGCTTTCTTT	CASSPDGQAFF
TRBV10-3	.	.	TRBJ2-5	TGTGCCATCAGTGGGACTCAAGAGACCCAGTACTTC	CAISGTQETQYF
TRBV11-2	.	TRBD2	TRBJ2-1	TGTGCCAGCAGCTTCTCTAGCGGGAGGGCGATTGACAATGAGCAGTTCTTC	CASSFSSGRAIDNEQFF
TRBV29-1	.	TRBD1	TRBJ1-1	TGCAGCGTTCAATTGAGGGACAGGCACAACACTGAAGCTTTCTTT	CSVQLRDRHNTEAFF
TRBV5-1	.	TRBD2	TRBJ2-1	TGCGCCAGCGGACTGGCGGGAGTTAATTCTTATGAGCAGTTCTTC	CASGLAGVNSYEQFF
TRBV21-1	.	.	TRBJ1-4	TGTGCCAGCAGCAACCCCGTGGGGGACAGGAGAGGAAAACTGTTTTTT	CASSNPVGDRRGKLFF
TRBV5-1	.	.	TRBJ1-5	TGCGCCAGCAGCTTGGGGGCCAATCAGCCCCAGCATTTT	CASSLGANQPQHF
TRBV6-6	.	.	TRBJ2-7	TGTGCCAGCAGCCTCCGTCTAGCGCCTTACGAGCAGTACTTC	CASSLRLAPYEQYF
TRBV28	.	.	TRBJ1-6	TGTGCCAGCAGGGTCGACAGGATTAATTCACCCCTCCACTTT	CASRVDRINSPLHF
TRBV27	once	TRBD1	TRBJ2-5	TGTGCCAGCAGTTCATCGGGACAGGGGAAGCGGACCCAGTACTTC	CASSSSGQGKRTQYF
TRBV6-4	.	.	TRBJ2-1	TGTGCCAGCAGTGACACACACACCCATGAGCAGTTCTTC	CASSDTHTHEQFF
TRBV4-3	once	TRBD2	TRBJ2-7	TGCGCCAGCAGCTTCGATACTAGCGGGCTCGAGCAGTACTTC	CASSFDTSGLEQYF
TRBV7-9	.	TRBD1	TRBJ1-6	TGTGCCAGCAGCTTCGGTGGAGGGGGCGGTAATTCACCCCTCCACTTT	CASSFGGGGGNSPLHF
TRBV9	.	.	TRBJ2-7	TGTGCCAGCAGCGTCCGGGACGGCTACGAGCAGTACTTC	CASSVRDGYEQYF
TRBV7-3	.	TRBD2	TRBJ2-1	TGTGCCAGCAGCACCCTAGCGGGAGGGCCTACCAATGAGCAGTTCTTC	CASSTLAGGPTNEQFF
TRBV5-1	.	.	TRBJ1-2	TGCGCCAGCAGCTTGGCCAGGGGCGACTATGGCTACACCTTC	CASSLARGDYGYTF
TRBV5-6	.	.	TRBJ2-7	TGTGCCAGCAACTTGGGGTCGGCGCACGAGCAGTACTTC	CASNLGSAHEQYF
TRBV7-9	once	TRBD2	TRBJ2-3	TGTGCCAGCAGCTTATTACTAGCGGGAAACCCCCTCTTT	CASSLLLAGNPLF
TRBV5-1	.	TRBD2	TRBJ2-5	TGCGCCAGCAGCTTTAGCGGGGACGGAGAGACCCAGTACTTC	CASSFSGDGETQYF
TRBV5-1	.	TRBD1	TRBJ1-4	TGCGCCAGCAGCTCCCGGGACAGGGGTGGTACTAATGAAAAACTGTTTTTT	CASSSRDRGGTNEKLFF
TRBV2	.	.	TRBJ2-7	TGTGCCAGCGGTGAAAGTATTGGGGAGCAGTACTTC	CASGESIGEQYF
TRBV4-3	few	.	TRBJ2-1	TGCGCCAGCAGCCAAGATAGGGCCGCTAGCTCCTACAATGAGCAGTTCTTC	CASSQDRAASSYNEQFF
TRBV29-1	.	.	TRBJ2-4	TGCAGCGTTGAAGTCGAGACCCTCTGGCCCAAAAACATTCAGTACTTC	CSVEVETLWPKNIQYF
TRBV29-1	.	.	TRBJ2-5	TGCAGCGTTGGACTCCCCCAAGAGACCCAGTACTTC	CSVGLPQETQYF
TRBV5-1	.	.	TRBJ2-1	TGCGCCAGCAGCAGGTCCAGCGGTGAGAGGGAGCAGTTCTTC	CASSRSSGEREQFF
TRBV18	.	TRBD1	TRBJ1-1	TGTGCCAGCTCACCCCCCAGGGGGAGAGGGAACACTGAAGCTTTCTTT	CASSPPRGRGNTEAFF
TRBV4-1	.	.	TRBJ1-5	TGCGCCAGCAGCCAAGGTCGGGCAAGGGGTAATCGGCCCCAGCATTTT	CASSQGRARGNRPQHF
TRBV9	.	.	TRBJ2-4	TGTGCCAGCAGCGTAGAGGGGGGACTTTTGCGTGACATTCAGTACTTC	CASSVEGGLLRDIQYF
TRBV5-8	few	.	TRBJ1-5	TGTGCCAGCAGCTTAGGGCCCTCCTACGGAAGCAATCAGCCCCAGCATTTT	CASSLGPSYGSNQPQHF
TRBV5-4	few	.	TRBJ1-2	TGTGCCAGCAGCTTGTACAGTATCATTAACTATGGCTACACCTTC	CASSLYSIINYGYTF